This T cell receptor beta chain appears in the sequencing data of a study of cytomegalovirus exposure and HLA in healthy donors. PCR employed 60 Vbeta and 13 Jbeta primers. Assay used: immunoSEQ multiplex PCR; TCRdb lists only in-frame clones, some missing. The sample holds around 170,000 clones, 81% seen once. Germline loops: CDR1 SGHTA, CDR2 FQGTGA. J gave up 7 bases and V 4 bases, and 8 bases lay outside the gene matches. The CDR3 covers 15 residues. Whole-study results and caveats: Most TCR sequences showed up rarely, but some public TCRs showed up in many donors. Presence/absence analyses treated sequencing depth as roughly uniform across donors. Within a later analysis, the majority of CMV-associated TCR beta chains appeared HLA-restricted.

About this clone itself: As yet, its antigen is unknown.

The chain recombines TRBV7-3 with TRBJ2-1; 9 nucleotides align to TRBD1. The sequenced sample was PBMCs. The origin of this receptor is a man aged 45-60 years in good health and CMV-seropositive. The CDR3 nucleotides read TGTGCCAGCAGCTCCTGGACAGGGGCGGGGAATGAGCAGTTCTTC. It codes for CASSSWTGAGNEQFF.